The 32 T cell receptor beta chains presented below share a single source sample, sequenced in a study of metastatic and nonmetastatic thyroid tumors. Thyroid surgery was performed in patients who had received no treatment beforehand. TCRdb re-called the PCR reads with MiXCR. Of roughly 98,000 clones in the sample, about 15% were seen once. The sequencing input was blood. Source of these receptors: a female donor with papillary thyroid cancer or a benign thyroid nodule (not recorded which). Some clones in this sample may be carry-over from other donors' samples.

J is TRBJ1-1 and V is TRBV13, with D unresolved. The CDR3 length is 12 residues. V lost 6 bases and J lost 6, with 11 bases in between. From germline, CDR1 is PRHDT and CDR2 FYEKMQ (reference sequence). In nucleotides, the CDR3 is TGTGCCAGCAGTCCTGTGGTGCCTGAAGCTTTCTTT. It encodes CASSPVVPEAFF.

The table lists this clone with many counts. This chain connects TRBV6-2 or TRBV6-3 to TRBJ2-3, with D unclear. CDR1 MNHEY and CDR2 SVGEGT come from the germline V gene. V lost 6 bases and J 5 bases, leaving 12 bases between the germline ends. The CDR3 is made up of 13 amino acids. CDR3 residues: CASSRAGLDTQYF. The CDR3 DNA reads TGTGCCAGCAGCCGGGCCGGGTTAGATACGCAGTATTTT.

Many counts were recorded for this clone. The rearrangement links TRBV2 to TRBJ2-7, with TRBD1 identical over 7 bases. The CDR3 spans 13 residues. Germline CDR1 is SNHLY and CDR2 is FYNNEI. V was pared by 4 bases and J by 3 bases, with 3 bases of the junction left unmatched. The CDR3 DNA reads as TGTGCCAGCAGTGTTGCAGGGGGCTACGAGCAGTACTTC. It yields the protein CASSVAGGYEQYF.

This clone was observed a few times. This may be a read error: a much more frequent sequence differs by one nucleotide. The J gene is TRBJ2-6, the V gene TRBV19; tentative D call: TRBD1 (6 bases). Looked up from germline, CDR1 is LNHDA and CDR2 is SQIVND (reference sequence). Trimming shortened V by 7 bases and J by 0 bases, and 16 bases separated the two germline ends. This CDR3 region has 17 residues. CDR3 loop: CASITTGTTSGANVLTF. Here the CDR3 DNA reads TGTGCCAGTATTACAACCGGGACAACCTCTGGGGCCAACGTCCTGACTTTC.

This clone has at least ten counts. This specimen includes other DNA sequences encoding the same CDR3. The chain is built from TRBV7-2 and TRBJ1-6; D call uncertain. The germline V and J ends were trimmed by 2 bases and 9 bases, with 11 bases remaining between them. Germline V gene lookup returns CDR1 SGHTA and CDR2 FQGNSA. CDR3 length: 14 residues. CDR3 protein: CASSLPGLSSPLHF. DNA of the CDR3: TGTGCCAGCAGCTTACCGGGCCTGAGTTCACCCCTCCACTTT.

This clone was counted a few times. The conserved phenylalanine or tryptophan normally closing the CDR3 is absent here, so this likely arose from a read error. The V call is TRBV27, the J call TRBJ2-7; 8 nucleotides agree with TRBD2. Germline V gene lookup returns CDR1 MNHEY and CDR2 SMNVEV (reference sequence). The CDR3 has 14 residues. CDR3 nucleotides: TGTGCAAGCAGCCCCCTCAGCGGGGGCTACGAGCAGTACTTA. It specifies CASSPLSGGYEQYL.

This clone was detected only a few times. A read error may be the cause here, since a much bigger clone is one base away. The chain is built from TRBV6-2 or TRBV6-3 and TRBJ2-3; D ambiguous. Germline loops: CDR1 MNHEY, CDR2 SVGEGT. CDR3 length: 14 residues. The chain's CDR3 is CASSYSKGADTRYF. The DNA for the CDR3 is TGTGCCAGCAGTTACTCAAAGGGCGCAGATACGCGGTATTTT.

A word on this clone: Compared with germline, one end of the junction differs, possibly owing to a read error. This chain uses TRBV7-8 with TRBJ1-2; D is uncertain. The CDR3 loop spans 13 amino acids. CDR1 SGHVS and CDR2 FQNEAQ come from the germline V gene. CDR3 in DNA: TGCGCCAGCAGCCGCATCGCGTCCTATTGCTACACCTTC. This translates into CASSRIASYCYTF.

This clone was recorded a few times. This chain links TRBV18 with TRBJ1-1, with D possibly matching TRBD1 (5 bases). The germline V gene encodes CDR1 KGHSH and CDR2 LQKENI. The CDR3 runs 15 residues. Trimming shortened V by 3 bases and J by 2 bases, and 13 bases separated the two germline ends. CDR3 sequence: CASSPLGTVNTEAFF. CDR3 DNA sequence: TGTGCCAGCTCACCCCTAGGGACCGTTAACACTGAAGCTTTCTTT.

This clone was observed a few times. The chain employs TRBV4-1 and TRBJ2-5; D remains ambiguous. Germline CDR1 and CDR2: MGHRA and YSYEKL. V was pared by 1 base and J by 4 bases, with 7 bases between. This CDR3 comprises 13 residues. CDR3 sequence reads: CASSQAPGETQYF. The CDR3 coding sequence is TGCGCCAGCAGCCAAGCCCCCGGAGAGACCCAGTACTTC.

This clone was counted at least ten times. Its ends do not fully match the called genes, so a read error is possible. The chain combines TRBV20-1 with TRBJ1-1, with 7 bases fitting TRBD1. The CDR3 covers 12 residues. Germline CDR1 and CDR2: DFQATT and SNEGSKA (reference sequence). The CDR3 region is CSVPTGNSEAFF. CDR3 coding DNA: TGCAGTGTCCCGACAGGGAACTCTGAAGCTTTCTTT.

Many counts were recorded for this clone. J is TRBJ2-1 and V is TRBV28; TRBD2 aligns across 7 bases. V dropped 2 bases and J dropped 3; count of bases not matched to a gene: 7. Per germline, CDR1 MDHEN and CDR2 SYDVKM. This CDR3 region has 16 residues. CDR3: CASSLSGLAVYNEQFF. For the CDR3, the DNA is TGTGCCAGCAGTTTAAGCGGGCTAGCGGTCTACAATGAGCAGTTCTTC.

This clone occurred many times. The chain combines TRBV30 with TRBJ2-7, with a tentative D call TRBD2 (5 bases). The germline CDR1 and CDR2 sequences are GTSNPN and SVGIG (reference sequence). The CDR3 has 11 amino acids. The ends were cut back, 2 bases at V and 7 bases at J, with 9 bases in the middle. This CDR3 reads CAWSPGGEQYF. As DNA, the CDR3 is TGTGCCTGGAGTCCGGGCGGGGAGCAGTACTTC.

This clone was detected many times. The chain carries TRBV2 and TRBJ2-7; D is undetermined. There are 13 residues in the CDR3. Trimming left V 8 bases short and J 6 bases short, with 17 bases between. In germline, CDR1 is SNHLY, CDR2 FYNNEI. Written as DNA, the CDR3 is TGTGCCAGCCGGCCACGCTGGGATGCCGAGCAGTACTTC. It yields the protein CASRPRWDAEQYF.

The sample holds a few counts of this clone. CDR3: CASSLGTGQVEQYF. The DNA of the CDR3 is TGTGCCAGCTCACTGGGGACAGGGCAGGTCGAGCAGTACTTC. The V call is TRBV18, the J call TRBJ2-7; 9 nucleotides align to TRBD1. V shed 4 bases, J shed 6 bases, and the junction held 7 bases outside the gene matches. This CDR3 has 14 residues. The germline gives CDR1 KGHSH, CDR2 LQKENI. Using reference TRBV18 and TRBJ2-7 for the parts outside the CDR3, the full variable domain is NAGVMQNPRHLVRRRGQEARLRCSPMKGHSHVYWYRQLPEEGLKFMVYLQKENIIDESGMPKERFSAEFPKEGPSILRIQQVVRGDSAAYFCASSLGTGQVEQYFGPGTRLTVT.

Turning to this clone: A much larger clone is a single base away; this may be a read error. This chain links TRBV19 with TRBJ1-2; D not resolved. Germline CDR1 reads LNHDA; CDR2 reads SQIVND (reference sequence). The CDR3 extends over 14 amino acids. Trimming pared 1 base from V and 3 bases from J, leaving 9 bases between. The CDR3 sequence is CASSIVLSDYGYTF. CDR3 nucleotide sequence: TGTGCCAGTAGTATAGTTCTCTCAGACTATGGCTACACCTTC. Full variable domain (missing parts from reference TRBV19 and TRBJ1-2): DGGITQSPKYLFRKEGQNVTLSCEQNLNHDAMYWYRQDPGQGLRLIYYSQIVNDFQKGDIAEGYSVSREKKESFPLTVTSAQKNPTAFYLCASSIVLSDYGYTFGSGTRLTVV.

A few counts support this clone. Being one base from a much bigger clone, this may be a read error. The chain uses TRBV14 and TRBJ2-7, with D possibly being TRBD2 (6 bases). In germline, CDR1 is SGHDN, CDR2 FVKESK. CDR3 size: 15 residues. The V gene lost 1 base and the J gene lost 3 bases, with 13 bases spanning the gap. CDR3 sequence reads: CASSQAIGGHYEQYF. As DNA, the CDR3 is TGTGCCAGCAGCCAAGCTATCGGGGGTCACTACGAGCAGTACTTC.

The sample holds many counts of this clone. The J gene is TRBJ1-2, the V gene TRBV19; TRBD1 matches at 7 bases. The CDR3 has 14 amino acids. V lost 5 bases and J lost 3; bases outside the gene matches: 6. Germline V gene data show CDR1 as LNHDA and CDR2 as SQIVND (reference sequence). The CDR3 spells CASSPGGRYYGYTF. CDR3 bases: TGTGCCAGTAGTCCAGGGGGAAGATACTATGGCTACACCTTC. The complete variable domain, with remaining parts taken from reference TRBV19 and TRBJ1-2, reads DGGITQSPKYLFRKEGQNVTLSCEQNLNHDAMYWYRQDPGQGLRLIYYSQIVNDFQKGDIAEGYSVSREKKESFPLTVTSAQKNPTAFYLCASSPGGRYYGYTFGSGTRLTVV.

This clone was observed at least ten times. This sequence joins TRBV2 and TRBJ2-6; D might be TRBD1 or TRBD2, each matching 6 bases. Trimming shortened V by 8 bases and J by 0 bases, and 14 bases separated the two germline ends. The CDR3 loop spans 16 amino acids. The germline CDR1 and CDR2 sequences are SNHLY and FYNNEI. The CDR3 DNA is TGTGCCAGCGGGACTGGACAGTTCTCTGGGGCCAACGTCCTGACTTTC. This translates into CASGTGQFSGANVLTF.

This clone was recorded at least ten times. The chain combines TRBV6-5 with TRBJ1-1; TRBD1 is a possible D gene (6 bases). The germline V gene encodes CDR1 MNHEY and CDR2 SVGAGI. The length of the CDR3 is 13 residues. V gave up 0 bases and J gave up 8 bases, with 10 bases separating them. CDR3: CASSYSRGLEAFF. CDR3 DNA: TGTGCCAGCAGTTACTCCAGGGGCCTAGAAGCTTTCTTT.

The J gene is TRBJ2-3, the V gene TRBV20-1; D is ambiguous. The CDR3 is 12 residues long. Deletions cut 3 bases from V and 9 bases from J, with 13 bases between. Germline V lookup: CDR1 DFQATT, CDR2 SNEGSKA (reference sequence). The CDR3 DNA reads as TGCAGTGCTAGTAGCACAGTGGGCACGCAGTATTTT. It encodes CSASSTVGTQYF.

This clone was detected ten times or more. The V gene is TRBV11-2, the J gene TRBJ1-1, with a possible D match to TRBD1 (6 bases). The CDR3 spans 15 residues. CDR1 is SGHAT, CDR2 FQNNGV, per germline. The ends were cut back, 1 base at V and 6 bases at J, with 15 bases in the middle. CDR3: CASSLGPGTRPEAFF. The CDR3 DNA reads as TGTGCCAGCAGCTTAGGCCCCGGGACAAGGCCTGAAGCTTTCTTT.

The chain employs TRBV11-2 and TRBJ1-3; possible D gene TRBD1, 5 bases. Looked up from germline, CDR1 is SGHAT and CDR2 is FQNNGV. The CDR3 consists of 16 residues. V lost 1 base, J lost 2 bases, and 12 bases lay in between. The CDR3 DNA sequence: TGTGCCAGCAGCTTAGTGAGACAGTCAGCTGGAAACACCATATATTTT. Translating gives CASSLVRQSAGNTIYF.

This clone showed up many times. This same CDR3 is encoded by further DNA sequences in the sample. The V gene is TRBV10-3, the J gene TRBJ2-1; no reliable D call. Germline CDR1 reads ENHRY; CDR2 reads SYGVKD. The ends were cut back, 10 bases at V and 7 bases at J, with 11 bases in the middle. There are 11 residues in the CDR3. For the CDR3, the DNA is TGTGCCACCATAGGGTCGAATGAGCAGTTCTTC. This sequence encodes CATIGSNEQFF.

The chain uses TRBV24-1 and TRBJ1-2; 8 nucleotides align to TRBD1. Germline CDR1 and CDR2: KGHDR and SFDVKD. V dropped 5 bases and J dropped 2; count of bases not matched to a gene: 6. This CDR3 is 15 amino acids long. The CDR3: CATSVDRGINYGYTF. CDR3 sequence (DNA): TGTGCCACCAGTGTCGACAGGGGAATCAACTATGGCTACACCTTC.

This clone turned up a few times. A read error may explain this, as a much larger clone is one base away. The genes are TRBV19 and TRBJ2-3, with 8 positions matching TRBD2. Looked up from germline, CDR1 is LNHDA and CDR2 is SQIVND (reference sequence). There are 14 residues in the CDR3. The CDR3 DNA is TGTGCCAGTGGACTAGCCTTATACACAGATACGCGGTATTTT. This sequence encodes CASGLALYTDTRYF.

This clone came up many times. V gene TRBV19 combines with J gene TRBJ2-6, with D perhaps given as TRBD1 or TRBD2 (7 bases each). The CDR3 has 17 amino acids. Trimming took 7 bases from V and 4 from J, leaving 20 bases between them. CDR1 is LNHDA and CDR2 is SQIVND in the germline V gene (reference sequence). The CDR3 bases are TGTGCCAGTACCCACAGGGGAGGGGCTCTGGGGGCCAACGTCCTGACTTTC. Protein sequence: CASTHRGGALGANVLTF. Looking up the rest from reference TRBV19 and TRBJ2-6 gives the full variable domain: DGGITQSPKYLFRKEGQNVTLSCEQNLNHDAMYWYRQDPGQGLRLIYYSQIVNDFQKGDIAEGYSVSREKKESFPLTVTSAQKNPTAFYLCASTHRGGALGANVLTFGAGSRLTVL.

The sample holds many counts of this clone. This rearrangement joins TRBV6-5 to TRBJ2-1, with 8 bases identical to TRBD1. With V trimmed by 7 bases and J by 8 bases, 25 bases remained unmatched. The germline V gene has CDR1 MNHEY and CDR2 SVGAGI. The CDR3 consists of 19 residues. As DNA, the CDR3 is TGTGCCAGCACTACCTCGGGGGCGCGGACAGGGCCCCATCTTGATGAGCAGTTCTTC. Residues: CASTTSGARTGPHLDEQFF.

This clone was picked up many times. The chain is built from TRBV6-1 and TRBJ1-1; D not resolved. The CDR3 is 13 residues long. With 7 bases removed from V and 0 bases from J, the gap between germline ends came to 9 bases. The V gene's germline CDR1 is MNHNS and CDR2 SASEGT. DNA for the CDR3: TGTGCCAGCAAGCGGATAATGAACACTGAAGCTTTCTTT. Its translation: CASKRIMNTEAFF.

Many counts were recorded for this clone. CDR3 nucleotide sequence: TGCGCCAGCAGCCAAGATAGGCTGAGTGAAGCTTTCTTT. Translated, it gives CASSQDRLSEAFF. The rearrangement uses TRBV4-1 and TRBJ1-1; D is unresolved. Trimming took 0 bases from V and 7 from J, leaving 9 bases between them. The germline gives CDR1 MGHRA, CDR2 YSYEKL. This CDR3 has 13 amino acids.

This clone was counted ten times or more. The CDR3 reads CASSQGRGGSTGELFF. The DNA of the CDR3 is TGTGCCAGCAGCCAAGGGCGGGGGGGCTCCACCGGGGAGCTGTTTTTT. This chain uses TRBV4-2 with TRBJ2-2; 9 positions agree with TRBD2. V dropped 1 base and J dropped 4; count of bases not matched to a gene: 4. CDR3 length: 16 amino acids. Germline V lookup: CDR1 LGHNA, CDR2 YNFKEQ.

In this sample, this clone turned up many times. The J gene is TRBJ1-5, the V gene TRBV2; 8 nucleotides agree with TRBD1. This CDR3 is 15 amino acids long. Germline V CDR1 and CDR2: SNHLY, FYNNEI. V dropped 4 bases and J dropped 5; count of bases not matched to a gene: 7. The CDR3 nucleotides read TGTGCCAGCAGTGGAGGCGGACAGGGACATCAGCCCCAGCATTTT. Amino acids: CASSGGGQGHQPQHF.